A selection of T cell receptor beta chains follows, all from one sample in a study of blood T cell repertoires in COVID-19. Repertoires were generated with immunoSEQ multiplex PCR, while TCRdb's copy carries only in-frame clones and drops some. The sample consists of about 46,000 clones, over 70% of them appearing once. Sequences were obtained from peripheral blood. The receptors were gathered from an elderly woman with acute or convalescent COVID-19. Both conserved end residues are trimmed from each CDR3. The order of the fields is CDR3 length, clone size, J gene, V gene, CDR3 protein. Clone size is given for some rows only: seen once, a few or many times, or a class if the clone is expanded.

len: 13; abundance: -; j_gene: TRBJ1-5; v_gene: TRBV19; CDR3aa: ASSIDPSSNQPQH
len: 13; abundance: -; j_gene: TRBJ1-1; v_gene: TRBV7-9; CDR3aa: ASSLDGGYRVWAF
len: 11; abundance: few; j_gene: TRBJ1-2; v_gene: TRBV10-2; CDR3aa: ASSEHGNYGYT
len: 15; abundance: -; j_gene: TRBJ2-7; v_gene: TRBV5-1; CDR3aa: ASSLLAGGSLSYEQY
len: 11; abundance: -; j_gene: TRBJ2-7; v_gene: TRBV29-1; CDR3aa: SARQGRGVEQY
len: 11; abundance: -; j_gene: TRBJ2-5; v_gene: TRBV30; CDR3aa: AWWGDSQETQY
len: 11; abundance: once; j_gene: TRBJ2-3; v_gene: TRBV6-5; CDR3aa: ASRRVFGNTQY
len: 13; abundance: -; j_gene: TRBJ1-5; v_gene: TRBV9; CDR3aa: ASSRSDRGDQPQH
len: 14; abundance: -; j_gene: TRBJ1-6; v_gene: TRBV5-4; CDR3aa: ASSLGGQGYNSPLH
len: 13; abundance: -; j_gene: TRBJ2-7; v_gene: TRBV6-5; CDR3aa: ASSSYNGRTNEQY
len: 16; abundance: once; j_gene: TRBJ2-2; v_gene: TRBV7-2; CDR3aa: ASSPDVSGGAYTGELF
len: 11; abundance: once; j_gene: TRBJ2-3; v_gene: TRBV11-3; CDR3aa: ASSLDGAGTQY
len: 13; abundance: -; j_gene: TRBJ2-5; v_gene: TRBV11-3; CDR3aa: ASSSGLGGGETQY
len: 11; abundance: -; j_gene: TRBJ1-2; v_gene: TRBV6-6; CDR3aa: ASSRSRTGSYT
len: 13; abundance: -; j_gene: TRBJ1-2; v_gene: TRBV5-1; CDR3aa: ASSPLTGFPYGYT
len: 13; abundance: -; j_gene: TRBJ2-3; v_gene: TRBV7-9; CDR3aa: ASSFGGGAGDTQY
len: 13; abundance: -; j_gene: TRBJ1-2; v_gene: TRBV6-5; CDR3aa: ASSLTDRGLYGYT
len: 13; abundance: -; j_gene: TRBJ1-1; v_gene: TRBV27; CDR3aa: ASSLFGVGNTEAF
len: 12; abundance: -; j_gene: TRBJ2-7; v_gene: TRBV18; CDR3aa: ASSKVDRTYEQY
len: 13; abundance: -; j_gene: TRBJ2-3; v_gene: TRBV5-1; CDR3aa: ASSISGGGGDTQY
len: 16; abundance: -; j_gene: TRBJ2-3; v_gene: TRBV28; CDR3aa: ASSPTLGSGVAGDTQY
len: 11; abundance: once; j_gene: TRBJ1-1; v_gene: TRBV19; CDR3aa: ASSNTLNTEAF
len: 11; abundance: -; j_gene: TRBJ1-4; v_gene: TRBV19; CDR3aa: ASTGDLIEKLF
len: 11; abundance: few; j_gene: TRBJ1-1; v_gene: TRBV11-2; CDR3aa: ASSFRYNTEAF
len: 13; abundance: -; j_gene: TRBJ2-7; v_gene: TRBV7-3; CDR3aa: ASSIQQGFIYEQY
len: 14; abundance: -; j_gene: TRBJ1-5; v_gene: TRBV27; CDR3aa: ASSPLDRGSNQPQH
len: 17; abundance: -; j_gene: TRBJ1-5; v_gene: TRBV19; CDR3aa: ASSSTPRGQVLSNQPQH
len: 12; abundance: -; j_gene: TRBJ1-2; v_gene: TRBV7-2; CDR3aa: ASSFLGTVHGYT
len: 11; abundance: -; j_gene: TRBJ1-2; v_gene: TRBV6-5; CDR3aa: ASRTTGSRGYT
len: 13; abundance: -; j_gene: TRBJ2-1; v_gene: TRBV4-1; CDR3aa: ASSQEGGGVNEQF
len: 12; abundance: -; j_gene: TRBJ2-3; v_gene: TRBV3-1/TRBV3-2; CDR3aa: ASSQIAGPDTQY
len: 11; abundance: once; j_gene: TRBJ1-2; v_gene: TRBV19; CDR3aa: ASRDSQNYGYT
len: 11; abundance: -; j_gene: TRBJ1-4; v_gene: TRBV6-5; CDR3aa: ASSRGPYEKLF
len: 13; abundance: -; j_gene: TRBJ1-1; v_gene: TRBV9; CDR3aa: ASSVVGNPGTEAF
len: 14; abundance: -; j_gene: TRBJ2-1; v_gene: TRBV7-3; CDR3aa: ASSLMPSGGNNEQF
len: 11; abundance: -; j_gene: TRBJ1-1; v_gene: TRBV6-5; CDR3aa: ARPTGAKGEAF
len: 10; abundance: -; j_gene: TRBJ2-7; v_gene: TRBV11-2; CDR3aa: ASSLSVYEQY
len: 11; abundance: -; j_gene: TRBJ1-2; v_gene: TRBV12-3/TRBV12-4; CDR3aa: ASSLEGHYGYT
len: 13; abundance: -; j_gene: TRBJ1-1; v_gene: TRBV5-4; CDR3aa: ASSGWDTLNTEAF
len: 16; abundance: -; j_gene: TRBJ2-7; v_gene: TRBV11-2; CDR3aa: ASSLAGAWGTGGYEQY
len: 15; abundance: -; j_gene: TRBJ1-4; v_gene: TRBV19; CDR3aa: ASSMDRGTVANEKLF
len: 11; abundance: -; j_gene: TRBJ1-1; v_gene: TRBV11-2; CDR3aa: ASSFWGDTEAF
len: 13; abundance: -; j_gene: TRBJ2-7; v_gene: TRBV5-1; CDR3aa: ASSSSRTGSNEQY
len: 14; abundance: -; j_gene: TRBJ1-4; v_gene: TRBV12-5; CDR3aa: ASGFTSGTGDEKLF
len: 12; abundance: -; j_gene: TRBJ2-7; v_gene: TRBV5-1; CDR3aa: ASSLGGQNYEQY
len: 13; abundance: -; j_gene: TRBJ2-5; v_gene: TRBV15; CDR3aa: ATSPGLAGGETQY
len: 16; abundance: -; j_gene: TRBJ2-7; v_gene: TRBV4-1; CDR3aa: ASSHRIGQGKRFYEQY
len: 11; abundance: -; j_gene: TRBJ1-3; v_gene: TRBV3-1/TRBV3-2; CDR3aa: ASSLFSGNTIY
len: 12; abundance: -; j_gene: TRBJ1-2; v_gene: TRBV5-1; CDR3aa: ASSVDRADYGYT
len: 12; abundance: -; j_gene: TRBJ1-4; v_gene: TRBV11-2; CDR3aa: ASSFGQGVEKLF
len: 19; abundance: -; j_gene: TRBJ2-3; v_gene: TRBV2; CDR3aa: ASSPTLTGTGEPISTDTQY
len: 12; abundance: -; j_gene: TRBJ2-7; v_gene: TRBV3-1/TRBV3-2; CDR3aa: ASSQVGRTYEQY
len: 14; abundance: -; j_gene: TRBJ2-1; v_gene: TRBV5-4; CDR3aa: ASSARVGTDNNEQF